A single sample is the source of the 28 T cell receptor beta chains below, sequenced in a study of blood T cell repertoires in COVID-19. The table came from immunoSEQ multiplex PCR; TCRdb's copy has only in-frame clones and leaves some out. Of 150,000 to 200,000 clones listed, 80% to 90% are singletons. Sequencing used peripheral blood. The receptors were sampled from a human donor with active or convalescent COVID-19. The donor label of this sample is uncertain.

This clone appeared once. The J gene is TRBJ2-7, the V gene TRBV27; D is uncertain. Trimming stripped 4 bases from V and 6 bases from J, with 13 bases between. The CDR3 loop spans 13 amino acids. The germline CDR1 and CDR2 sequences are MNHEY and SMNVEV (reference sequence). The CDR3 bases are TGTGCCAGCAGTTCGCGCCTTCGAGGCGAGCAGTACTTC. Its translation is CASSSRLRGEQYF.

CDR3 DNA: TGTGCCAGCAGTCAGGGGGCCCAAGTATCCGAGCAGTACTTC. Translating it yields CASSQGAQVSEQYF. The chain joins TRBV6-5 to TRBJ2-7, with 8 bases aligning to TRBD1. Germline lookup yields CDR1 MNHEY and CDR2 SVGAGI. The CDR3 has 14 residues. V shed 5 bases and J 6 bases; nucleotides not matched to a gene: 9.

The DNA for the CDR3 is TGTGCCAGCAGCCAATTTCGCGGGGTGGCCGGGGAGCTGTTTTTT. As protein: CASSQFRGVAGELFF. This sequence joins TRBV3-1 (or the pseudogene TRBV3-2) and TRBJ2-2; the D gene is possibly TRBD2 (6 bases). The V gene lost 2 bases and the J gene lost 6 bases, with 13 bases spanning the gap. The CDR3 loop spans 15 amino acids. Germline V lookup: CDR1 LGHDT, CDR2 YNNKEL (reference sequence).

The genes are TRBV5-1 and TRBJ2-1; 7 bases line up with TRBD1. Germline V lookup: CDR1 SGHRS, CDR2 YFSETQ. This CDR3 has 18 residues. J lost 3 bases, V lost 0 bases, and 12 bases had no gene match. The CDR3, as DNA: TGCGCCAGCAGCTTGGAAGGGGGCTCTTACGGTCTCTACAATGAGCAGTTCTTC. Encoded protein: CASSLEGGSYGLYNEQFF.

The chain is built from TRBV4-2 and TRBJ2-3; TRBD2 aligns across 14 bases. This CDR3 has 19 residues. J gave up 2 bases and V 0 bases, and 7 bases lay outside the gene matches. Germline CDR1 reads LGHNA; CDR2 reads YNFKEQ. CDR3 protein: CASSQDGTSGREITDTQYF. CDR3 nucleotides: TGTGCCAGCAGCCAAGATGGGACTAGCGGGAGAGAGATCACAGATACGCAGTATTTT.

This rearrangement joins TRBV4-3 to TRBJ1-6; 9 positions agree with TRBD1. Trimming cost V 6 bases and J 6 bases; bases outside gene matches: 6. The germline V gene has CDR1 LGHNA and CDR2 YSLEER. The CDR3 runs to 15 residues. The CDR3 here is CASRPGQGSNSPLHF. CDR3 nucleotides: TGCGCCAGCAGACCGGGACAGGGCTCTAATTCACCCCTCCACTTT.

V is TRBV28 and J is TRBJ2-5, with D unresolved. Judging by the DNA end, TRBJ2-7 fits better; the J call may be wrong. The length of the CDR3 is 12 residues. CDR1 and CDR2 (germline): MDHEN, SYDVKM. The CDR3 loop is CASSISTREQYF. As DNA, the CDR3 is TGTGCCAGCAGTATCTCCACCCGCGAGCAGTACTTC.

This clone was recorded a few times. The chain uses TRBV25-1 and TRBJ2-7, with no clear D. V lost 8 bases and J lost 0, with 5 bases in between. The CDR3 sequence is 11 residues long. The germline V gene encodes CDR1 MGHDK and CDR2 SYGVNS. CDR3 nucleotide sequence: TGTGCCAGCTCGCGCTCCTACGAGCAGTACTTC. It encodes CASSRSYEQYF.

The chain recombines TRBV19 with TRBJ2-4; a possible D gene is TRBD2 (6 bases). V was clipped by 5 bases and J by 1 base, with 27 bases between them. The CDR3 extends over 20 amino acids. The germline V gene encodes CDR1 LNHDA and CDR2 SQIVND (reference sequence). The CDR3 loop reads CASSPGRGNSPIRAKNIQYF. The DNA of the CDR3 is TGTGCCAGTAGTCCCGGGAGAGGGAACTCTCCCATTCGTGCCAAAAACATTCAGTACTTC.

This clone has only a few counts. The chain uses TRBV7-2 and TRBJ1-3, with D possibly matching TRBD1 (6 bases). Trimming removed 1 base from V and 4 bases from J, with 8 bases in between. From germline, CDR1 is SGHTA and CDR2 FQGNSA. The CDR3 extends over 14 amino acids. The CDR3 DNA sequence: TGTGCCAGCAGCTTAGTGACAGGAGGAAACACCATATATTTT. Translating gives CASSLVTGGNTIYF.

The chain joins TRBV9 to TRBJ2-7; D is perhaps TRBD2 (5 bases). Germline lookup yields CDR1 SGDLS and CDR2 YYNGEE. This CDR3 region has 15 residues. Deletions cut 3 bases from V and 4 bases from J, with 17 bases between. The CDR3 DNA reads TGTGCCAGCAGCGCCGGTACAACGTGGGAGTACGAGCAGTACTTC. Translated: CASSAGTTWEYEQYF.

V is TRBV11-2 and J is TRBJ2-1, with 11 nucleotides matching TRBD2. Germline values: CDR1 SGHAT, CDR2 FQNNGV. This CDR3 region has 15 residues. Losses at the gene ends were 5 bases for V and 9 bases for J; bases not matched to a gene: 9. For the CDR3, the DNA is TGTGCCAGCAGCCTCCATAGCGGGAGGGCGAGTGAGCAGTTCTTC. Its protein is CASSLHSGRASEQFF.

The chain joins TRBV7-2 to TRBJ1-3; the D is unclear. V shed 1 base and J shed 0 bases, with 4 bases lying between them. CDR3 length: 14 amino acids. Germline CDR1 SGHTA, CDR2 FQGNSA. CDR3 protein: CASSLDFSGNTIYF. CDR3 in DNA: TGTGCCAGCAGCTTAGACTTCTCTGGAAACACCATATATTTT.

The chain is built from TRBV27 and TRBJ1-2, with 7 positions matching TRBD1. Unmatched junction bases numbered 12, after V lost 6 bases and J lost 5 bases. Germline CDR1 is MNHEY and CDR2 is SMNVEV (reference sequence). The CDR3 covers 15 residues. The CDR3 here is CASSRFAGGLYGYTF. The CDR3 region has the DNA TGTGCCAGCAGCCGATTTGCAGGGGGGTTGTATGGCTACACCTTC.

The chain uses TRBV7-7 and TRBJ1-1, with D uncertain. This CDR3 is 13 amino acids long. Germline loops: CDR1 SSHAT, CDR2 FNYEAQ (reference sequence). Trimming stripped 2 bases from V and 4 bases from J, with 8 bases between. CDR3 in amino acids: CASSLSSRTEAFF. CDR3 DNA sequence: TGTGCCAGCAGCTTATCGTCCCGCACTGAAGCTTTCTTT.

In its sample, this clone was seen once. The rearrangement joins TRBV11-2 to TRBJ2-1; TRBD1 agrees at 8 bases. Germline values: CDR1 SGHAT, CDR2 FQNNGV. J lost 8 bases, V lost 1 base, and 7 bases had no gene match. The CDR3 contains 15 residues. The CDR3 here is CASSLGQGANYEQFF. DNA of the CDR3: TGTGCCAGCAGCTTAGGGCAGGGGGCGAACTATGAGCAGTTCTTC. The variable domain in full, completed from reference TRBV11-2 and TRBJ2-1, reads EAGVAQSPRYKIIEKRQSVAFWCNPISGHATLYWYQQILGQGPKLLIQFQNNGVVDDSQLPKDRFSAERLKGVDSTLKIQPAKLEDSAVYLCASSLGQGANYEQFFGPGTRLTVL.

J is TRBJ2-1 and V is TRBV18; a possible D gene is TRBD2 (6 bases). The CDR3 contains 15 residues. CDR1 and CDR2 (germline): KGHSH, LQKENI. The V gene lost 3 bases and the J gene lost 8 bases, with 17 bases spanning the gap. The CDR3 DNA reads TGTGCCAGCTCACCGAATGAGGGAGGCCGCTATGAGCAGTTCTTC. As protein: CASSPNEGGRYEQFF.

J is TRBJ2-7 and V is TRBV28, with D perhaps matching TRBD1 (5 bases). Germline V gene sequence: CDR1 MDHEN, CDR2 SYDVKM. This CDR3 has 15 amino acids. Trimming cost V 2 bases and J 3 bases, with 14 bases left between them. In DNA, the CDR3 is TGTGCCAGCAGTTTAGTCCCTGGGGCAAACTACGAGCAGTACTTC. Translated: CASSLVPGANYEQYF.

The rearrangement uses TRBV7-2 and TRBJ2-7; tentatively, D is TRBD2 (6 bases). V dropped 6 bases and J dropped 6 bases, with 18 bases sitting between them. Germline CDR1 and CDR2: SGHTA and FQGNSA. CDR3 length: 14 residues. The CDR3 bases are TGTGCCAGCAGACTGTATTCTGGGGGGTCCGAGCAGTACTTC. Encoded protein: CASRLYSGGSEQYF.

The chain joins TRBV7-2 to TRBJ2-3; D is ambiguous. Germline assignment: CDR1 SGHTA and CDR2 FQGNSA. V lost 4 bases and J lost 7, with 9 bases in between. The CDR3 contains 12 residues. The CDR3 DNA is TGTGCCAGCAGCTCCGAGAGGAATACGCAGTATTTT. Translation: CASSSERNTQYF.

Note on this clone: Distinct nucleotide sequences in the sample also encode this CDR3. The V and J genes are TRBV6-5 and TRBJ2-7, with TRBD2 matching over 9 bases. V lost 4 bases, J lost 2 bases, and 3 bases stayed unmatched. CDR1 and CDR2 (germline): MNHEY, SVGAGI. The CDR3 has 14 amino acids. The CDR3 sequence: CASSSLAGPYEQYF. CDR3 bases: TGTGCCAGCAGTTCCCTAGCGGGACCCTACGAGCAGTACTTC.

The V gene is TRBV11-3, the J gene TRBJ2-2; tentatively, D is TRBD1 (7 bases). The length of the CDR3 is 16 residues. V was cut by 3 bases and J by 5 bases, with 16 bases left in between. CDR1 and CDR2 (germline): SGHNT, YENEEA. CDR3 sequence (DNA): TGTGCCAGCAGCTTGGGGGGACAGTCCCGAACCGGGGAGCTGTTTTTT. Translated: CASSLGGQSRTGELFF.

This chain joins TRBV2 and TRBJ2-5; 11 bases match TRBD2. V lost 2 bases, J lost 11 bases, and 4 bases stayed unmatched. In germline, CDR1 is SNHLY, CDR2 FYNNEI. The CDR3 covers 13 residues. CDR3 protein: CASSELAGGVQYF. CDR3 nucleotides: TGTGCCAGCAGTGAACTAGCGGGAGGAGTACAGTACTTC.

In this sample, this clone turned up once. The junction departs from the called germline gene at one end, perhaps through a read error. V and J are TRBV7-2 and TRBJ2-3; the D gene is possibly TRBD2 (5 bases). The germline gives CDR1 SGHTA, CDR2 FQGNSA. The CDR3 runs 14 residues. The CDR3 region has the DNA TGTGCTAGCAGCTTATTCGGGGTTGAAGATACGCAGTATTTT. Protein: CASSLFGVEDTQYF.

The rearrangement links TRBV5-5 to TRBJ1-1, with TRBD1 matching 9 bases. V dropped 1 base and J dropped 2; count of bases not matched to a gene: 3. The CDR3 spans 15 residues. Looked up from germline, CDR1 is SGHKS and CDR2 is YYEKEE (reference sequence). CDR3 sequence reads: CASSLRDRANTEAFF. CDR3 sequence (DNA): TGTGCCAGCAGCTTGCGGGACAGGGCTAACACTGAAGCTTTCTTT.

This chain uses TRBV5-1 with TRBJ2-2, with D possibly being TRBD2 (6 bases). Germline assignment: CDR1 SGHRS and CDR2 YFSETQ. The ends were cut back, 4 bases at V and 0 bases at J, with 10 bases in the middle. CDR3 size: 15 residues. The CDR3 bases are TGCGCCAGCAGCGGGGGACTGACGAACACCGGGGAGCTGTTTTTT. This sequence encodes CASSGGLTNTGELFF.

This chain connects TRBV28 to TRBJ1-2; D possibly corresponds to TRBD1 (5 bases). The CDR3 consists of 13 residues. The V and J ends lost 2 bases and 3 bases respectively, with 7 bases between them. Germline V gene data show CDR1 as MDHEN and CDR2 as SYDVKM. The CDR3 loop reads CASSLAGYYGYTF. The CDR3 region has the DNA TGTGCCAGCAGTTTAGCAGGGTACTATGGCTACACCTTC.

This clone was seen only once. The V gene is TRBV19, the J gene TRBJ2-3; 13 bases map to TRBD2. The germline V gene has CDR1 LNHDA and CDR2 SQIVND (reference sequence). The ends lost 1 base at V and 5 bases at J; junction bases unmatched: 12. This CDR3 has 19 amino acids. The CDR3 coding sequence is TGTGCCAGTAGTATAGTGGTACTAGCGGGAGGGCCTATTGGAGATACGCAGTATTTT. Its translation is CASSIVVLAGGPIGDTQYF.